Below, 9 T cell receptor beta chains from the same sample are listed, as sequenced in a study of T cells in Graves' hyperthyroidism and ophthalmopathy. What was amplified from RNA transcripts were TCR beta CDR3 regions. First-round RT-PCR targeting the TCR CDR3 was performed with the HTBI primer set. In TCRdb, the multiplex PCR reads were re-called with MiXCR into one record per CDR3 protein. The sample contains some 200,000 distinct CDR3 sequences, around a sixth of which appear only once. Material: blood. The origin of the receptors is a woman between 50 and 59 years old with Graves' hyperthyroidism.

This clonotype was seen many times. The chain couples TRBV11-3 to TRBJ2-7, with a possible D match to TRBD1 (5 bases). Deletions cut 5 bases from V and 5 bases from J, with 13 bases between. The CDR3 covers 13 residues. The germline V gene encodes CDR1 SGHNT and CDR2 YENEEA. For the CDR3, the DNA is TGTGCCAGCAGCCCATTCGTGGGGCACGAGCAGTACTTC. Its protein product is CASSPFVGHEQYF.

In its sample, this clonotype was seen many times. CDR3 sequence reads: CASSFWLRRKNTGELFF. In nucleotides, the CDR3 is TGTGCCAGCAGCTTTTGGTTGAGGCGAAAGAACACCGGGGAGCTGTTTTTT. The V and J genes are TRBV11-2 and TRBJ2-2; no clear D. Germline-derived CDR1 and CDR2 are SGHAT and FQNNGV. Trimming left V 3 bases short and J 1 base short, with 15 bases between. The CDR3 totals 17 residues.

This clonotype was recorded many times. This chain links TRBV12-3 or TRBV12-4 with TRBJ2-1; D remains ambiguous. The V end was cut by 2 bases, the J end by 6 bases, with 17 bases between. The CDR3 consists of 16 residues. CDR3 residues: CASSLSGHLVLNEQFF. CDR3 bases: TGTGCCAGCAGTTTATCGGGCCACCTAGTCCTCAATGAGCAGTTCTTC.

This clonotype was observed many times. V usage is TRBV5-6 and J usage is TRBJ2-3, with 10 nucleotides matching TRBD2. The CDR3 is made up of 16 amino acids. Germline-derived CDR1 and CDR2 are SGHDT and YYEEEE. The V segment lost 1 base and the J segment 0 bases; nucleotides outside the gene matches: 2. CDR3 region: CASSLKAGGSTDTQYF. Here the CDR3 DNA reads TGTGCCAGCAGCTTGAAAGCGGGAGGGAGCACAGATACGCAGTATTTT.

This clonotype was found many times. This chain uses TRBV12-3 or TRBV12-4 with TRBJ1-3, with 7 bases that match TRBD1. This CDR3 is built from 14 residues. V dropped 6 bases and J dropped 0; count of bases not matched to a gene: 2. This chain's CDR3 is CASRGTDSGNTIYF. The CDR3 DNA follows: TGTGCCAGCAGGGGGACAGACTCTGGAAACACCATATATTTT.

This clonotype was detected ten times or more. The chain joins TRBV10-3 to TRBJ2-5; no clear D. Germline V gives CDR1 ENHRY, CDR2 SYGVKD. V gave up 5 bases and J gave up 2 bases, with 6 bases separating them. The CDR3 consists of 12 residues. CDR3 protein: CAISLGQETQYF. DNA of the CDR3: TGTGCCATCAGTTTGGGGCAAGAGACCCAGTACTTC.

As for this clonotype: A much larger clone is a single base away; this may be a read error. V gene TRBV18 combines with J gene TRBJ2-1; tentative D call: TRBD1 (6 bases). The CDR3 consists of 15 residues. The V gene's germline CDR1 is KGHSH and CDR2 LQKENI. The chain's CDR3 is CASPPLRDIYNEQFF. The DNA for the CDR3 is TGTGCCAGCCCACCCTTACGGGACATCTACAATGAGCAGTTCTTC. The full variable domain, with the rest looked up from reference TRBV18 and TRBJ2-1, is NAGVMQNPRHLVRRRGQEARLRCSPMKGHSHVYWYRQLPEEGLKFMVYLQKENIIDESGMPKERFSAEFPKEGPSILRIQQVVRGDSAAYFCASPPLRDIYNEQFFGPGTRLTVL.

This clonotype showed up many times. This rearrangement joins TRBV5-1 to TRBJ1-2, with D unclear. CDR1 is SGHRS, CDR2 YFSETQ, per germline. The length of the CDR3 is 12 residues. The ends were cut back, 8 bases at V and 3 bases at J, with 11 bases in the middle. The CDR3 loop is CASKQNDYGYTF. The CDR3 DNA reads as TGCGCCAGTAAACAGAATGACTATGGCTACACCTTC. Filled out from reference TRBV5-1 and TRBJ1-2, the complete variable domain reads KAGVTQTPRYLIKTRGQQVTLSCSPISGHRSVSWYQQTPGQGLQFLFEYFSETQRNKGNFPGRFSGRQFSNSRSEMNVSTLELGDSALYLCASKQNDYGYTFGSGTRLTVV.

The V call is TRBV27, the J call TRBJ2-7; 14 bases are a match to TRBD2. The CDR3 loop spans 20 amino acids. Germline trimming cut 0 bases from V and 4 bases from J; bases unmatched to any gene: 14. Germline CDR1 MNHEY, CDR2 SMNVEV (reference sequence). CDR3 residues: CASSLSKRWGLAGAGYEQYF. The CDR3 bases are TGTGCCAGCAGTTTATCCAAACGTTGGGGACTAGCGGGAGCCGGTTACGAGCAGTACTTC.